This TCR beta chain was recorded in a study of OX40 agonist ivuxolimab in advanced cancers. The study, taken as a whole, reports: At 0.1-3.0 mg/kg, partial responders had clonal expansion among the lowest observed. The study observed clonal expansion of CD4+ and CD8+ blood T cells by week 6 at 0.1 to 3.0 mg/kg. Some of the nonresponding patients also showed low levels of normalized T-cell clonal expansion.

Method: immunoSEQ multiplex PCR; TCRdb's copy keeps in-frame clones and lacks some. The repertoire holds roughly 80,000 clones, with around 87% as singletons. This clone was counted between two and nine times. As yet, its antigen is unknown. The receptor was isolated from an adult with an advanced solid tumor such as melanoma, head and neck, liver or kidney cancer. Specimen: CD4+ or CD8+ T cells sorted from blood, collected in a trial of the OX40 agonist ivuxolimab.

The CDR3 reads CASSLDRVQFF. For the CDR3, the DNA is TGTGCCAGCAGCTTGGACAGGGTGCAGTTCTTC. The chain uses TRBV5-4 and TRBJ2-1; tentative D call: TRBD1 (6 bases). The CDR3 length is 11 residues. Germline-derived CDR1 and CDR2 are SGHNT and YYREEE (reference sequence). V dropped 0 bases and J dropped 12 bases, with 7 bases sitting between them.